The sequence of this T cell receptor (beta chain) was determined in a study of vaccination and CD4 T cells after COVID-19. Turning to the study itself: Convalescents were six males and four females, two of them Hispanic.

Stated time point: late sampling 161 to 241 days after vaccination in three convalescent patients. Before Alpha, Beta and Delta appeared in the US, convalescents tested positive (March–December 2020). TCRdb re-called the PCR reads through MiXCR, storing one row per CDR3 protein. The repertoire consists of around 37,000 distinct CDR3 sequences, with about 34% occurring once and the leading ten covering 5.8%. Whole-study findings and limits: Of the reactive clones in convalescent patients, a median approximately 86% showed up only post-vaccination. Relatively small numbers of convalescent patients were studied, with no early post-infection timepoints included.

A note on this clonotype: Its specificity is unknown.

The clonotype originates from a human donor who had recovered from COVID-19. Sample: CD4+ T cells from blood, taken about 7 months after SARS-CoV-2 vaccination.

CDR3: CSAPGQGNYEQYF. In nucleotides, the CDR3 is TGCAGTGCCCCGGGACAGGGTAACTACGAGCAGTACTTC. The chain links TRBV20-1 to TRBJ2-7; 9 bases are shared with TRBD1. Germline CDR1 is DFQATT and CDR2 is SNEGSKA (reference sequence). The CDR3 is 13 residues long. V shed 6 bases, J shed 3 bases, and the junction held 6 bases outside the gene matches.